This passage covers 7 T cell receptor beta chains from one sample sequenced in a study of CD8 T cells in Susac syndrome. Reverse transcription of roughly 0.5 to 1 ug RNA was carried out with random hexamers. MiXCR, run by TCRdb on the immunoSEQ multiplex PCR reads, gives a single entry per CDR3 protein. The data show 150,000 to 200,000 distinct CDR3 sequences, less than 95% seen once. The sample taken for sequencing was CD4+ T cells from PBMCs. The source is a human donor with multiple sclerosis.

The V call is TRBV6-5, the J call TRBJ1-5; 7 nucleotides agree with TRBD1. The V and J ends lost 0 bases and 9 bases, in that order; junction bases with no gene match: 14. This CDR3 comprises 17 residues. Germline CDR1 is MNHEY and CDR2 is SVGAGI. CDR3 in DNA: TGTGCCAGCAGTTACTCACAGGGGAAAACCGGAAGGTGGCCCCAGCATTTT. This codes for CASSYSQGKTGRWPQHF.

In DNA, the CDR3 is TGTGCCAGCAGCCAAACGGGAGGGCCGGATACGCAGTATTTT. Its translation: CASSQTGGPDTQYF. This rearrangement joins TRBV3-1 to TRBJ2-3, with 8 bases fitting TRBD2. CDR1 LGHDT and CDR2 YNNKEL come from the germline V gene (reference sequence). V lost 2 bases, J lost 6 bases, and 4 bases stayed unmatched. The CDR3 is 14 amino acids.

This clonotype occurred once. V and J are TRBV5-1 and TRBJ2-1; 9 positions agree with TRBD1. CDR1 and CDR2 from the germline V gene are SGHRS and YFSETQ. The CDR3 totals 14 residues. Germline trimming cut 7 bases from V and 9 bases from J; bases unmatched to any gene: 11. DNA for the CDR3: TGCGCCAGCTCAGCGACAACAGGGGGCACTGAGCAGTTCTTC. Its protein is CASSATTGGTEQFF.

The rearrangement uses TRBV3-1 and TRBJ2-7; 9 bases are a match to TRBD2. Germline loops: CDR1 LGHDT, CDR2 YNNKEL (reference sequence). Losses at the gene ends were 4 bases for V and 6 bases for J; bases not matched to a gene: 10. This CDR3 comprises 15 residues. CDR3 DNA: TGTGCCAGCAGCCCGACGGTAGCGGGAGCAGGCGAGCAGTACTTC. This codes for CASSPTVAGAGEQYF.

In this sample, this clonotype turned up once. The chain employs TRBV20-1 and TRBJ1-1; D is uncertain. Per germline, CDR1 DFQATT and CDR2 SNEGSKA (reference sequence). This CDR3 spans 13 amino acids. The V end lost 4 bases, the J end lost 2 bases, and 11 bases lay between the germline ends. CDR3 protein: CSAIFPGNTEAFF. The CDR3 DNA reads as TGCAGTGCTATATTCCCGGGAAACACTGAAGCTTTCTTT.

V gene TRBV27 combines with J gene TRBJ1-4, with a tentative D call TRBD1 (5 bases). The CDR3 has 15 amino acids. CDR1 and CDR2 (germline): MNHEY, SMNVEV (reference sequence). Trimming took off 2 bases at V and 4 bases at J, with 11 bases between the two ends. CDR3: CASSLMGLINEKLFF. CDR3 DNA: TGTGCCAGCAGTTTAATGGGACTGATTAATGAAAAACTGTTTTTT.

The genes are TRBV7-2 and TRBJ2-1; 13 bases are shared with TRBD2. The germline CDR1 and CDR2 sequences are SGHTA and FQGNSA. V gave up 4 bases and J gave up 4 bases; unmatched junction bases: 7. The CDR3 is made up of 17 amino acids. The CDR3 loop reads CASSSRRLAGGYNEQFF. DNA for the CDR3: TGTGCCAGCAGCTCACGAAGACTAGCGGGAGGATACAATGAGCAGTTCTTC.